This entry is about one TCR beta chain. The antigen is not known. The PCR was carried out with 60 Vbeta primers and 13 Jbeta primers. Sequenced by immunoSEQ multiplex PCR; TCRdb stores in-frame clones only, minus some. The repertoire holds about 130,000 clones, with approximately 78% as singletons. The data were taken from a study of cytomegalovirus exposure and HLA in healthy donors. V was clipped by 3 bases and J by 4 bases, with 9 bases between them. Germline V gene data show CDR1 as SGHVS and CDR2 as FNYEAQ. The CDR3 contains 13 residues. The study's findings and limits: Per a prior analysis, the majority of TCR beta V segments were productive roughly 87% or roughly 30% of the time. A missense variant in DCLRE1C was later tied to TCR beta V- and J-gene trimming. Presence/absence analysis assumed near-uniform sequencing depth across donors.

The specimen was PBMCs. The TCR was taken from a woman in her thirties or forties in good health and CMV-seropositive. This chain joins TRBV7-6 and TRBJ2-5, with D hard to call. The CDR3 coding sequence is TGTGCCAGCAGCTTGGCAGAAAGAGAGACCCAGTACTTC. Protein product: CASSLAERETQYF.